The present TCR beta chain was sequenced within a study of blood T cell repertoires in COVID-19. This clone has a single count. Source study methods: Reference gene primer amplification gave estimated nucleated cell counts. Produced via immunoSEQ multiplex PCR; TCRdb's table is partial and in-frame only. The DNA was the basis for D and trimming; V, J and clone size are from that table. The data contain approximately 30,000 clones, more than 75% of them seen just once; the ten biggest clones take up roughly two fifths. Specimen: peripheral blood. The TCR was taken from a human donor in a cohort sampled during active COVID-19.

The CDR3 DNA follows: TGCAGCGTTGTGGGTGTGAGGGGGACTGAGCAGTTCTTC. It yields the protein CSVVGVRGTEQFF. The V call is TRBV29-1, the J call TRBJ2-1; tentatively, D is TRBD1 (6 bases). Germline assignment: CDR1 SQVTM and CDR2 ANQGSEA. V gave up 4 bases and J gave up 9 bases, with 16 bases separating them. This CDR3 comprises 13 residues.